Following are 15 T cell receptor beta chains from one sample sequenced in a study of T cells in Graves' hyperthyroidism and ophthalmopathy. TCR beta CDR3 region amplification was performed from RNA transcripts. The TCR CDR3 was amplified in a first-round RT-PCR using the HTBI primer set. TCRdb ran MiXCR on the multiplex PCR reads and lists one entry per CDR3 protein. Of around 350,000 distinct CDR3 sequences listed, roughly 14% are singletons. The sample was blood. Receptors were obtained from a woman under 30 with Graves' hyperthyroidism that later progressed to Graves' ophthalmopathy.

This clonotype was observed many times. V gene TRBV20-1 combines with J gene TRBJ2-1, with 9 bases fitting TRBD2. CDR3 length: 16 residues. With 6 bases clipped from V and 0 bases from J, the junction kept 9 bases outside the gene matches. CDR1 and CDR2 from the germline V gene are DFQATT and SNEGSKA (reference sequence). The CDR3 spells CSARDRLAASYNEQFF. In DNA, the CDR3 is TGCAGTGCCCGCGATCGACTAGCGGCCTCCTACAATGAGCAGTTCTTC.

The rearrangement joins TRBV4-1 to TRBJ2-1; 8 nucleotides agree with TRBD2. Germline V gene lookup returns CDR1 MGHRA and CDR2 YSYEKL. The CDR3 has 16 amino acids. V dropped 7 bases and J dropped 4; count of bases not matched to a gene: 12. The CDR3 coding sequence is TGCGCCAGCACGGGGCTCGGGGGGGGTCCGTACAATGAGCAGTTCTTC. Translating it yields CASTGLGGGPYNEQFF.

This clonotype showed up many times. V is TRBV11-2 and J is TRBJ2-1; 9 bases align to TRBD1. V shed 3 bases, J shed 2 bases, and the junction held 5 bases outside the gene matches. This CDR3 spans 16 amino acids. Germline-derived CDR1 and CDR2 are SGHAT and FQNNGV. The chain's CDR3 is CASSFTGGPTYNEQFF. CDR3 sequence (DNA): TGTGCCAGCAGCTTCACAGGGGGCCCCACCTACAATGAGCAGTTCTTC.

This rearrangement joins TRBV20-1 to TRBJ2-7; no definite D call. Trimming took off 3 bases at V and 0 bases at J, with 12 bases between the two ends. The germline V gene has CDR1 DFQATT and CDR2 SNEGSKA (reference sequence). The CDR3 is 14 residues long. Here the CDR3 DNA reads TGCAGTGCTAGTTCCTCCCTAGGCTCCTACGAGCAGTACTTC. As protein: CSASSSLGSYEQYF.

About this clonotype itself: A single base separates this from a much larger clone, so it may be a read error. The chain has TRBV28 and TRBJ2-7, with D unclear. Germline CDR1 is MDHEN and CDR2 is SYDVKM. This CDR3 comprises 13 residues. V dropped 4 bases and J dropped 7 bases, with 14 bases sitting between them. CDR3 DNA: TGTGCCAGCAGTTACGGAGAGGCGGTTGAGCAGTACTTC. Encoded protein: CASSYGEAVEQYF.

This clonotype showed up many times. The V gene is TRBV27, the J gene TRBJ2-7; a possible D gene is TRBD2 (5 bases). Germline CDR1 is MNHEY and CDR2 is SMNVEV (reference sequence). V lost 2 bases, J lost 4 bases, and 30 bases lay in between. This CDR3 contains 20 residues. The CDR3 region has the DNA TGTGCCAGCAGTTTACGCCCACCCATAAAGGACGCGCCGTGGACTTACGAGCAGTACTTC. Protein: CASSLRPPIKDAPWTYEQYF.

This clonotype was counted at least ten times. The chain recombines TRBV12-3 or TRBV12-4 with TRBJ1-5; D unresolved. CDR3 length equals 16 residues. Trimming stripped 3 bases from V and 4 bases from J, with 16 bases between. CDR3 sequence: CASSFRGLAGNQPQHF. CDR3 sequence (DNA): TGTGCCAGCAGTTTCCGAGGGTTGGCCGGTAATCAGCCCCAGCATTTT.

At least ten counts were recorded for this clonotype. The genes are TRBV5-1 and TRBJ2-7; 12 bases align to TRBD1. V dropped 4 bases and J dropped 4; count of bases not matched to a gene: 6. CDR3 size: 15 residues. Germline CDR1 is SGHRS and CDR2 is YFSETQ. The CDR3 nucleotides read TGCGCCAGCAGCCCCGGGACAGGGGGCGAGTACGAGCAGTACTTC. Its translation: CASSPGTGGEYEQYF.

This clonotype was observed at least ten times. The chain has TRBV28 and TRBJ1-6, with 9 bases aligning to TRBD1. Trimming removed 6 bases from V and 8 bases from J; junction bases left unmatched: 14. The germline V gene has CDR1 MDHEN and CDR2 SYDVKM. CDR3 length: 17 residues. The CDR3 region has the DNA TGTGCCAGCAGCCCGCCTCCCGGGACAGGGATTTATTCACCCCTCCACTTT. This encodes CASSPPPGTGIYSPLHF.

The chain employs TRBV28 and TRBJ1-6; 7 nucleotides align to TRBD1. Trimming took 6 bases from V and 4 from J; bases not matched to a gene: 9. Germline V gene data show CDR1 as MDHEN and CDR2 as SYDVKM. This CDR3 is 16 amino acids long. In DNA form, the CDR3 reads TGTGCCAGCAGGGACGGGAGGGGGCAATATAATTCACCCCTCCACTTT. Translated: CASRDGRGQYNSPLHF.

The CDR3 region is CASSLRPGTSGRRSSTDTQYF. The CDR3 DNA sequence: TGTGCCAGCAGCCTACGACCCGGGACTAGCGGGAGACGATCTAGCACAGATACGCAGTATTTT. This chain links TRBV4-2 with TRBJ2-3; TRBD2 aligns across 14 bases. The ends lost 4 bases at V and 0 bases at J; junction bases unmatched: 15. The CDR3 is 21 residues long. Germline CDR1 is LGHNA and CDR2 is YNFKEQ.

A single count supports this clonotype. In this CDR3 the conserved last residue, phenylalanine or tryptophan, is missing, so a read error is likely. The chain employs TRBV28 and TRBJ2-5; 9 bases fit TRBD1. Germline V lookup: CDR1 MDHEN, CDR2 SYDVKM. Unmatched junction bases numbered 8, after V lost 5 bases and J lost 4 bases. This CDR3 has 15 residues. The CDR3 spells CASSGGQGGRETQYI. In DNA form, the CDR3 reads TGTGCCAGCAGTGGGGGACAGGGTGGGCGAGAGACCCAGTACATC.

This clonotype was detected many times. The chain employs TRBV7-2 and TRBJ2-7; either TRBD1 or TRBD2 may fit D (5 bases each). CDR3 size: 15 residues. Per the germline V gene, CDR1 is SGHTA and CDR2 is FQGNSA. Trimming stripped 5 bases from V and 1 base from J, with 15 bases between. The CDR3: CASSPSRGPSYEQYF. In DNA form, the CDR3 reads TGTGCCAGCAGCCCTTCTCGGGGCCCATCCTACGAGCAGTACTTC.

The CDR3 here is CASSLIGGQKNIQYF. The CDR3 region has the DNA TGTGCCAGCAGCTTAATCGGGGGCCAGAAAAACATTCAGTACTTC. This chain links TRBV7-3 with TRBJ2-4; D may match TRBD1 or TRBD2 (6 bases each). Trimming shortened V by 1 base and J by 4 bases, and 11 bases separated the two germline ends. The germline gives CDR1 SGHTA, CDR2 FQGTGA. This CDR3 is built from 15 residues.

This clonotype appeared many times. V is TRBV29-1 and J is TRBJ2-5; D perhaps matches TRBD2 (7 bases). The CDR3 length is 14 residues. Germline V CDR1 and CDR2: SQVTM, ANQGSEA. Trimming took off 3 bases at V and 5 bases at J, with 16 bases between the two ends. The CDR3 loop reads CSVDSRGARETQYF. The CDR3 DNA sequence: TGCAGCGTTGATTCTCGGGGGGCAAGGGAGACCCAGTACTTC.